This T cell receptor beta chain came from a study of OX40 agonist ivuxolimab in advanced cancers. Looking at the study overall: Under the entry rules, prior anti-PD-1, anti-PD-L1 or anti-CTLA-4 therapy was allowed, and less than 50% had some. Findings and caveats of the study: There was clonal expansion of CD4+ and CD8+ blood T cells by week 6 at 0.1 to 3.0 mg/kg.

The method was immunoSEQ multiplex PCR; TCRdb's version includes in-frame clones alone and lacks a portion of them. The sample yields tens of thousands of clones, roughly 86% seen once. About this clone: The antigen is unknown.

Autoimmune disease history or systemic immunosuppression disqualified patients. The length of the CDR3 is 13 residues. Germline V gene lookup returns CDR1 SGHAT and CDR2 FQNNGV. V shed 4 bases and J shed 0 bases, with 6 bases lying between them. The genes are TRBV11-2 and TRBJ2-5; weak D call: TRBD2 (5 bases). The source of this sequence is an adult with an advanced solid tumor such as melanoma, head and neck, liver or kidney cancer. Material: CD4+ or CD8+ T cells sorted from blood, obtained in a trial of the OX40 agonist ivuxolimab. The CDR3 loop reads CASSSRDQETQYF. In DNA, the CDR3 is TGTGCCAGCAGCTCGCGGGACCAAGAGACCCAGTACTTC.